The T cell receptor (beta chain) under discussion was sequenced for a study of T-cell reconstitution after alpha-beta-depleted transplantation in children. Study-wide results and caveats: T-cell counts and diversity at one year post-transplant came mainly from newly produced T cells. About two months after transplant, alpha-beta T cells reportedly came from several hundred expanded graft clones. The study traced high day-60 TCRbeta diversity in some patients to surviving recipient T cells and thymic progenitors.

Unique molecular identifiers were used to barcode this TCRbeta library. From the PCR reads, TCRdb called clonotypes with MiXCR, one entry per CDR3 protein. The data show 100,000 to 150,000 distinct CDR3 sequences, with about 21% seen just once and 10% held by the top ten. The germline V gene has CDR1 SGHKS and CDR2 YYEKEE (reference sequence). The germline V and J ends were trimmed by 4 bases and 0 bases, with 13 bases remaining between them. The CDR3 spans 15 residues. In this sample, this clonotype turned up many times. No antigen is known for it. The genes are TRBV5-5 and TRBJ1-1; no clear D gene. The sequencing used PBMCs, mostly from graft donor cells, collected 180 days after TCRalphabeta/CD19-depleted stem cell transplant. This receptor was taken from a male patient between 2 and 15 years old who had a stem cell transplant for chronic granulomatous disease, so the T cells may come from the graft donor. Written as DNA, the CDR3 is TGTGCCAGCAGCAAGGACGTGGGAGTGAACACTGAAGCTTTCTTT. It encodes CASSKDVGVNTEAFF.